This T cell receptor (beta chain) originates from a study of Ad26.COV2.S vaccination and SARS-CoV-2 variants. Study in general: Among those in the COV1001 Ad26.COV2.S trial arm was the donor.

CDR1 LGHDT and CDR2 YNNKEL come from the germline V gene (reference sequence). J gave up 5 bases and V 4 bases, and 7 bases lay outside the gene matches. This CDR3 is 16 amino acids long. Overall study results and limits: A substantial breadth of spike-specific CD8+ and CD4+ T cell responses after vaccination has been reported. Participants in the vaccine arm had higher spike-specific TCR breadth; placebo recipients had lower.

The treatment denotes: over 15 received Ad26.COV2.S at low or high dose, single or two shots; about 5 received placebo; per-sample allocation not given. Day 63 following the first vaccine or placebo injection was when the samples were taken. The data were produced by immunoSEQ multiplex PCR, yet TCRdb's version contains in-frame clones alone and is incomplete. The sample lists 410,000 or so clones; about 92% were seen once. With regard to this clone: Its antigen is as yet unknown.

The sequenced sample was peripheral blood, obtained in a trial of Ad26.COV2.S vaccine versus placebo. The rearrangement links TRBV3-1 (or the pseudogene TRBV3-2) to TRBJ2-2, with TRBD1 matching over 10 bases. The sequence was obtained from a person aged 18-65 years who received the Ad26.COV2.S COVID-19 vaccine or a placebo. The CDR3 nucleotides are TGTGCCAGCAGCCCCCGGGACAGGGGTCGGACCGGGGAGCTGTTTTTT. This encodes CASSPRDRGRTGELFF.